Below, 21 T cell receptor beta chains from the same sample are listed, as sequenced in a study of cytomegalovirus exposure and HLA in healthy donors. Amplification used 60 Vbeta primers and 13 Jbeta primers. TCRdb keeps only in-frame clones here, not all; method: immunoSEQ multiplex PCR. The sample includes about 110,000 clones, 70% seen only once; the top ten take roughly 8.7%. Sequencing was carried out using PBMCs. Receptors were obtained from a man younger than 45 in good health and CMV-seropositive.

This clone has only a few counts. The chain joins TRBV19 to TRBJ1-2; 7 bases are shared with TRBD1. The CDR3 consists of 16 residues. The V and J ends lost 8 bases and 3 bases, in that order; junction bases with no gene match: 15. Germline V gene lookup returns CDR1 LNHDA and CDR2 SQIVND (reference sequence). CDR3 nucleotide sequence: TGTGCCAGTGAGGGGGCCGGAGGTGGGGTTTACTATGGCTACACCTTC. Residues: CASEGAGGGVYYGYTF.

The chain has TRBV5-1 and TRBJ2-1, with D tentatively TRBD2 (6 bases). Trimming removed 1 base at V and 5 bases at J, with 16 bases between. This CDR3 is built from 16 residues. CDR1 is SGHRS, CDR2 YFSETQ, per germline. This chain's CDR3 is CASSLSGGKINNEQFF. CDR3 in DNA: TGCGCCAGCAGCTTGTCCGGCGGGAAGATCAACAATGAGCAGTTCTTC.

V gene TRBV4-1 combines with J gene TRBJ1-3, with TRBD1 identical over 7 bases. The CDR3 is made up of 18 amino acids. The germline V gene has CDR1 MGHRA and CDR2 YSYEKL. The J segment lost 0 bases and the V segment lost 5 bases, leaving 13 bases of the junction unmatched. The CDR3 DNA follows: TGCGCCAGCAGCACGCCTTGGGGACAGACGAGCTCTGGAAACACCATATATTTT. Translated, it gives CASSTPWGQTSSGNTIYF.

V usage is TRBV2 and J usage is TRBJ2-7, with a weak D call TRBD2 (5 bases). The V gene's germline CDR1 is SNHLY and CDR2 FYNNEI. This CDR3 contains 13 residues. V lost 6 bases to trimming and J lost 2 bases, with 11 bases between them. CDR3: CASSQSRAYEQYV. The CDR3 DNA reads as TGTGCCAGCAGCCAGTCGCGGGCCTACGAGCAGTACGTC.

CDR3 protein: CASSYPRLGATNEKLFF. In DNA, the CDR3 is TGTGCCAGCAGTTACCCGCGATTAGGGGCAACTAATGAAAAACTGTTTTTT. The rearrangement joins TRBV28 to TRBJ1-4, with D tentatively TRBD1 (5 bases). The germline V gene has CDR1 MDHEN and CDR2 SYDVKM. The V gene lost 4 bases and the J gene lost 0 bases, with 15 bases spanning the gap. The CDR3 extends over 17 amino acids.

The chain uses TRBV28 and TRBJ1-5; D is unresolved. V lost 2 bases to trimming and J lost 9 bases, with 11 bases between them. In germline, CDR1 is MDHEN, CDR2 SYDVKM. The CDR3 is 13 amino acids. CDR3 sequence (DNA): TGTGCCAGCAGTTTAACTGAGAATGGGCCCCAGCATTTT. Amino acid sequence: CASSLTENGPQHF. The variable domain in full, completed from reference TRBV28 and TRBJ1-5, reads DVKVTQSSRYLVKRTGEKVFLECVQDMDHENMFWYRQDPGLGLRLIYFSYDVKMKEKGDIPEGYSVSREKKERFSLILESASTNQTSMYLCASSLTENGPQHFGDGTRLSIL.

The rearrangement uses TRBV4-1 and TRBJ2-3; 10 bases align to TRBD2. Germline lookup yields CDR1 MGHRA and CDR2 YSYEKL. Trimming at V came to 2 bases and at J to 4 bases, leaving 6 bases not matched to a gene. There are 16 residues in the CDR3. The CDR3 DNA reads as TGCGCCAGCAGCCAACCTAGCGGGAGAACACCAGATACGCAGTATTTT. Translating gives CASSQPSGRTPDTQYF.

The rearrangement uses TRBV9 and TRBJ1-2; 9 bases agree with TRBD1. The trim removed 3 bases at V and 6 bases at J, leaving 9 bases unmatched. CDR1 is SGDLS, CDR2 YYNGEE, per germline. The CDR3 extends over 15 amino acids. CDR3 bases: TGTGCCAGCAGCGGGGGGGGGACAGGGCTTAATGGCTACACCTTC. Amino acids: CASSGGGTGLNGYTF.

In DNA, the CDR3 is TGTGCCAGCAGCCCAGACATTGATGGCTACACCTTC. It is translated as CASSPDIDGYTF. The rearrangement uses TRBV5-5 and TRBJ1-2, with D uncertain. The ends were cut back, 4 bases at V and 6 bases at J, with 10 bases in the middle. CDR1 and CDR2 (germline): SGHKS, YYEKEE (reference sequence). The CDR3 contains 12 residues.

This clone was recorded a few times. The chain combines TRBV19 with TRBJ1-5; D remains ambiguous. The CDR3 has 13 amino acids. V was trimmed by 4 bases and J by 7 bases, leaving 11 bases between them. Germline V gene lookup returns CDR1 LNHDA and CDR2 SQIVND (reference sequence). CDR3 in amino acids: CASSTGKKQPQHF. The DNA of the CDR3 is TGTGCCAGTAGTACCGGGAAAAAACAGCCCCAGCATTTT.

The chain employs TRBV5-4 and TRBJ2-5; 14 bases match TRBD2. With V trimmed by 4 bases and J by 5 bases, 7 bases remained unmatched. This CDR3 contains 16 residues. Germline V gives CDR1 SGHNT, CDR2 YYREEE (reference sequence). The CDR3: CASSPTSGRAGETQYF. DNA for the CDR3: TGTGCCAGCAGCCCGACTAGCGGGAGGGCCGGGGAGACCCAGTACTTC. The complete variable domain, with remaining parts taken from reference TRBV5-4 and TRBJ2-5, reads ETGVTQSPTHLIKTRGQQVTLRCSSQSGHNTVSWYQQALGQGPQFIFQYYREEENGRGNFPPRFSGLQFPNYSSELNVNALELDDSALYLCASSPTSGRAGETQYFGPGTRLLVL.

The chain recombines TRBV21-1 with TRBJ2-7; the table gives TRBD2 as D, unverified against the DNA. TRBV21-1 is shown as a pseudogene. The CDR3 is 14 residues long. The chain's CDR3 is CASSNLRAPNEQYF. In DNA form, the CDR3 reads TGTGCCAGCAGCAATTTGAGGGCCCCAAACGAGCAGTACTTC.

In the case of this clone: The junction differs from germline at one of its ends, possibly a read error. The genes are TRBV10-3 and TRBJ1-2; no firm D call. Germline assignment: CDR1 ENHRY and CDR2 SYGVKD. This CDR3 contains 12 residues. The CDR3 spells CAISESISGHTF. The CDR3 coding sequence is TGTGCCATCAGTGAGTCGATCTCTGGCCACACCTTC.

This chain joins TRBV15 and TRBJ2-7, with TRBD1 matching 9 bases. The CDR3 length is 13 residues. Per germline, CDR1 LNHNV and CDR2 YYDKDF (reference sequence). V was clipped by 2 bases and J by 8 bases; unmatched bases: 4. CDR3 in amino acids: CATSRSQGAKQYF. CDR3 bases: TGTGCCACCAGCAGATCACAGGGGGCGAAGCAGTACTTC.

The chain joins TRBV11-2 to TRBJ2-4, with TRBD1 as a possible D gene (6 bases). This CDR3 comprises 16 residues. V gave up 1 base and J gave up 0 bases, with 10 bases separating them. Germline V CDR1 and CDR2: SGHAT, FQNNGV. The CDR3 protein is CASSLVFRGAKNIQYF. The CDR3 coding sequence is TGTGCCAGCAGCTTAGTTTTCAGGGGAGCCAAAAACATTCAGTACTTC.

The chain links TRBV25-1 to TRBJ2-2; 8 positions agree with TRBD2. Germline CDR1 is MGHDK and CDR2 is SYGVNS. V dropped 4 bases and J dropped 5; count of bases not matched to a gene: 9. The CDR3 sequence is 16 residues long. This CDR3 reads CASSGYGLAPTGELFF. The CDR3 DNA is TGTGCCAGCAGTGGCTATGGACTAGCTCCGACCGGGGAGCTGTTTTTT.

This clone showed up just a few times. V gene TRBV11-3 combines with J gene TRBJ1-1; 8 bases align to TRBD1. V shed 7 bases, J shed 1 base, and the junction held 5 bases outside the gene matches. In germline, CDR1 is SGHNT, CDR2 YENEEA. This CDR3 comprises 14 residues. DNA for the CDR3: TGTGCCAGCACCTGGACAGGGACGAACACTGAAGCTTTCTTT. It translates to CASTWTGTNTEAFF.

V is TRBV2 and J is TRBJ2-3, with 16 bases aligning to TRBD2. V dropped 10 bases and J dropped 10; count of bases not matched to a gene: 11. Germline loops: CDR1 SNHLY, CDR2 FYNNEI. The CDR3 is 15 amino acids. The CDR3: CATGTSGGALDAQYF. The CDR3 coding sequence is TGTGCCACCGGGACTAGCGGGGGGGCCTTGGATGCGCAGTATTTT. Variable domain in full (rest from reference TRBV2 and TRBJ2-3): EPEVTQTPSHQVTQMGQEVILRCVPISNHLYFYWYRQILGQKVEFLVSFYNNEISEKSEIFDDQFSVERPDGSNFTLKIRSTKLEDSAMYFCATGTSGGALDAQYFGPGTRLTVL.

The DNA for the CDR3 is TGCGCCAGCAGCGGGGAGACAGGGACGTTGTCTGGGGCCAACGTCCTGACTTTC. Translation gives CASSGETGTLSGANVLTF. V usage is TRBV5-1 and J usage is TRBJ2-6; 7 bases map to TRBD1. V lost 4 bases and J lost 1; bases outside the gene matches: 11. The CDR3 consists of 18 residues. Germline assignment: CDR1 SGHRS and CDR2 YFSETQ.

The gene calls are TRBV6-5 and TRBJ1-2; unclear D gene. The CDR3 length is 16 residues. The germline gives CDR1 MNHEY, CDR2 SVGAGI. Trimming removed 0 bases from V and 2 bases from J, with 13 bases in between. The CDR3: CASSYSRGSPNYGYTF. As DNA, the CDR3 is TGTGCCAGCAGTTACTCGAGAGGCAGCCCAAACTATGGCTACACCTTC.

Written as DNA, the CDR3 is TGTGCCAGCAGCTTGGGTAGGGGGAATGAAAAACTGTTTTTT. Residues: CASSLGRGNEKLFF. The chain links TRBV7-9 to TRBJ1-4; tentative D call: TRBD1 (6 bases). There are 14 residues in the CDR3. V lost 3 bases to trimming and J lost 5 bases, with 10 bases between them. From germline, CDR1 is SEHNR and CDR2 FQNEAQ (reference sequence).